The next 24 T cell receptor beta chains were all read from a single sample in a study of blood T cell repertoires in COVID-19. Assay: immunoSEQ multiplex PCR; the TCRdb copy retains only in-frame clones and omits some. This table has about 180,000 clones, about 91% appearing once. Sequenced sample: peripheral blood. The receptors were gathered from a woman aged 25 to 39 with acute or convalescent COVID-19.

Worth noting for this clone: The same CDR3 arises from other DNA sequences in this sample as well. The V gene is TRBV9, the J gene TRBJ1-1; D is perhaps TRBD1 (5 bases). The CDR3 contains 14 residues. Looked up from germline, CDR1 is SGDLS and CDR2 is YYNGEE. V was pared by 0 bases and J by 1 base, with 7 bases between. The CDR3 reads CASSVGGENTEAFF. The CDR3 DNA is TGTGCCAGCAGCGTAGGGGGGGAGAACACTGAAGCTTTCTTT.

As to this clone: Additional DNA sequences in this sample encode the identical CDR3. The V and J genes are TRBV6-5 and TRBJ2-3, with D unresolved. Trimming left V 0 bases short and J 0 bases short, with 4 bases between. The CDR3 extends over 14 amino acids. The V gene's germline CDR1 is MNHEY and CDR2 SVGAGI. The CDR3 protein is CASSYSRSTDTQYF. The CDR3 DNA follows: TGTGCCAGCAGTTACTCGAGGAGCACAGATACGCAGTATTTT.

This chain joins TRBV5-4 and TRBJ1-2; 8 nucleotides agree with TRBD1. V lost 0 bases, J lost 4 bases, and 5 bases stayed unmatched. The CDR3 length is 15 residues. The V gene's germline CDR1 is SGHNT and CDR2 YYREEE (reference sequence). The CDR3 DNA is TGTGCCAGCAGCTTGGCCGGACAGGGAGGCTATGGCTACACCTTC. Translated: CASSLAGQGGYGYTF.

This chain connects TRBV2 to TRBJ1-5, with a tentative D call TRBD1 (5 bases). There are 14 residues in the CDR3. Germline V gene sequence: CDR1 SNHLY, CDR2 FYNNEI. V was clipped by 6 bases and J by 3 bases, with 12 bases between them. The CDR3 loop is CASSVMTDNQPQHF. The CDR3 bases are TGTGCCAGCAGCGTAATGACAGACAATCAGCCCCAGCATTTT.

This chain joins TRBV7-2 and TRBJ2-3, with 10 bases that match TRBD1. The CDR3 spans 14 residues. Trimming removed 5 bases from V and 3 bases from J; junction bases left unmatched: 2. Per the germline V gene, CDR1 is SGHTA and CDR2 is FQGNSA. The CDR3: CASSPDRGTDTQYF. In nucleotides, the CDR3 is TGTGCCAGCAGCCCGGACAGGGGGACAGATACGCAGTATTTT.

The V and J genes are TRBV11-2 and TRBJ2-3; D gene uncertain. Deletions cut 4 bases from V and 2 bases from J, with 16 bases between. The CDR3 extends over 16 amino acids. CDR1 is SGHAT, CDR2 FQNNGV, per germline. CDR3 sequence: CASSWAFLGFTDTQYF. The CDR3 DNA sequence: TGTGCCAGCAGCTGGGCCTTCCTTGGTTTCACAGATACGCAGTATTTT.

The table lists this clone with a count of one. Written as DNA, the CDR3 is TGTGCCAGCTCAAACAGGGATACTAACTATGGCTACACCTTC. This sequence encodes CASSNRDTNYGYTF. V usage is TRBV18 and J usage is TRBJ1-2; D is perhaps TRBD1 (6 bases). V was pared by 5 bases and J by 0 bases, with 10 bases between. The length of the CDR3 is 14 residues. Looked up from germline, CDR1 is KGHSH and CDR2 is LQKENI.

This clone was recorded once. The CDR3 spells CASSEWPGGLSGTDTQYF. As DNA, the CDR3 is TGTGCCAGCAGTGAATGGCCCGGCGGGCTCTCCGGGACAGATACGCAGTATTTT. J is TRBJ2-3 and V is TRBV2, with D perhaps TRBD2 (5 bases). Trimming removed 2 bases at V and 3 bases at J, with 21 bases between. CDR3 size: 18 residues. Germline values: CDR1 SNHLY, CDR2 FYNNEI.

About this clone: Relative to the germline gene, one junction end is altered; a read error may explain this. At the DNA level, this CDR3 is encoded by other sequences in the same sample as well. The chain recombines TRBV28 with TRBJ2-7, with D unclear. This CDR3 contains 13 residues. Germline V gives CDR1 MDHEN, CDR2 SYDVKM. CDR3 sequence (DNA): TGTGCCAGCAGTTTAAAGCTGTACTACGAGCAGTATTTC. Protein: CASSLKLYYEQYF. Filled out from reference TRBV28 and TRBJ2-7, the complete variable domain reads DVKVTQSSRYLVKRTGEKVFLECVQDMDHENMFWYRQDPGLGLRLIYFSYDVKMKEKGDIPEGYSVSREKKERFSLILESASTNQTSMYLCASSLKLYYEQYFGPGTRLTVT.

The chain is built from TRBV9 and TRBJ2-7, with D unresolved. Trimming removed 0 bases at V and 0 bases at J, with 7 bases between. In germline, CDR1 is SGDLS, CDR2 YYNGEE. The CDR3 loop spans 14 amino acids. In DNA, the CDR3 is TGTGCCAGCAGCGTAGAAGTCAGCTCCTACGAGCAGTACTTC. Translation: CASSVEVSSYEQYF. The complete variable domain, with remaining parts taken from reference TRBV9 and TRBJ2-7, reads DSGVTQTPKHLITATGQRVTLRCSPRSGDLSVYWYQQSLDQGLQFLIQYYNGEERAKGNILERFSAQQFPDLHSELNLSSLELGDSALYFCASSVEVSSYEQYFGPGTRLTVT.

For the CDR3, the DNA is TGTGCCAGTATGGCTTTCTCCTACAATGAGCAGTTCTTC. Protein: CASMAFSYNEQFF. The V gene is TRBV19, the J gene TRBJ2-1; D remains ambiguous. The germline V gene has CDR1 LNHDA and CDR2 SQIVND (reference sequence). CDR3 length: 13 amino acids. V lost 7 bases to trimming and J lost 0 bases, with 7 bases between them.

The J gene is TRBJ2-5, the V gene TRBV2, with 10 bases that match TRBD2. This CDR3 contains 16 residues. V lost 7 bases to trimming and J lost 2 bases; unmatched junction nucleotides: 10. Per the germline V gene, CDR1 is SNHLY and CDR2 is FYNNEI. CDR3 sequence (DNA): TGTGCCAGCACCCGGGAGGCTAGCGGGAGACAAGAGACCCAGTACTTC. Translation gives CASTREASGRQETQYF.

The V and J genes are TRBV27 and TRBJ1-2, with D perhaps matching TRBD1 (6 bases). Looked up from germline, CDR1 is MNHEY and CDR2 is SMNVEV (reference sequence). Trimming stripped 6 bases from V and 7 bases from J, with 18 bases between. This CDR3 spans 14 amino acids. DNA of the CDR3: TGTGCCAGCAGCAAAAACAGGGACCAGAGTGGCTACACCTTC. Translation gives CASSKNRDQSGYTF.

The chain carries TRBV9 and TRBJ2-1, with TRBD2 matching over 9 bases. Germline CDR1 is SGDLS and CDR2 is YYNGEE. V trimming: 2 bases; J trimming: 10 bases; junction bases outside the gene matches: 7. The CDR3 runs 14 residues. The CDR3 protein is CASSVSGLASEQFF. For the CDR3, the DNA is TGTGCCAGCAGCGTCTCCGGACTAGCGTCAGAGCAGTTCTTC.

CDR3 amino acids: CASSLDVAGGWNEQFF. The CDR3 coding sequence is TGCGCCAGCAGCTTGGATGTTGCGGGAGGATGGAATGAGCAGTTCTTC. The rearrangement links TRBV5-1 to TRBJ2-1, with 8 bases that match TRBD2. The CDR3 is made up of 16 amino acids. Germline lookup yields CDR1 SGHRS and CDR2 YFSETQ. J was trimmed by 7 bases and V by 0 bases; bases with no gene match: 9.

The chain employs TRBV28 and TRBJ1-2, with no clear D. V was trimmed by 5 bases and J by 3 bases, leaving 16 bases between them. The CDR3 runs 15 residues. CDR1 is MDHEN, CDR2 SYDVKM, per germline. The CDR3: CASSAGGEGDYGYTF. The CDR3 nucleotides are TGTGCCAGCAGTGCCGGTGGTGAGGGTGACTATGGCTACACCTTC.

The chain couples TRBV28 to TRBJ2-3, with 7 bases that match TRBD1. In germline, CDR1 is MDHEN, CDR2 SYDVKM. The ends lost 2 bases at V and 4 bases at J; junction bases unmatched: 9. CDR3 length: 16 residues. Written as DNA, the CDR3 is TGTGCCAGCAGTTTAAGTACAGGGGTGCGAGCAGATACGCAGTATTTT. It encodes CASSLSTGVRADTQYF.

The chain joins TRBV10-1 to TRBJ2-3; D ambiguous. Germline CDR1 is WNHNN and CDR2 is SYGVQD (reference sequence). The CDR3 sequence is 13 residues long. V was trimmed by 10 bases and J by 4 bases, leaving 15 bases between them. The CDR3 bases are TGCGCCACCAGCCTCCCCCCGTCAGATACGCAGTATTTT. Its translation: CATSLPPSDTQYF.

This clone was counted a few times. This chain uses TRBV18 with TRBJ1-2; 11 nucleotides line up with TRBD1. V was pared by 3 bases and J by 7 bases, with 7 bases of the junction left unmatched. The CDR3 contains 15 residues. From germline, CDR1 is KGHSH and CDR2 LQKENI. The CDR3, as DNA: TGTGCCAGCTCACCGCCGGGACAGGGGGACACTGGCTACACCTTC. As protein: CASSPPGQGDTGYTF. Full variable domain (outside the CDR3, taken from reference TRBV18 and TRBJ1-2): NAGVMQNPRHLVRRRGQEARLRCSPMKGHSHVYWYRQLPEEGLKFMVYLQKENIIDESGMPKERFSAEFPKEGPSILRIQQVVRGDSAAYFCASSPPGQGDTGYTFGSGTRLTVV.

CDR3 region: CASSQGDRVRDPEAFF. The CDR3 nucleotides are TGTGCCAGCAGCCAAGGCGACAGGGTGAGGGATCCCGAAGCTTTCTTT. The chain uses TRBV4-2 and TRBJ1-1; the match to TRBD1 covers 7 bases. The CDR3 consists of 16 residues. V lost 1 base and J lost 8; bases outside the gene matches: 13. CDR1 and CDR2 (germline): LGHNA, YNFKEQ.

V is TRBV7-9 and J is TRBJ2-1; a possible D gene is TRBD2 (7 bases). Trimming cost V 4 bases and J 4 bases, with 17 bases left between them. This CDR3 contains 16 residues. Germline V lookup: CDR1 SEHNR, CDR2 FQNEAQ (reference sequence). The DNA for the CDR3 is TGTGCCAGCAGCTCAGTGGGGGGGCCATCTTACAATGAGCAGTTCTTC. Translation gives CASSSVGGPSYNEQFF.

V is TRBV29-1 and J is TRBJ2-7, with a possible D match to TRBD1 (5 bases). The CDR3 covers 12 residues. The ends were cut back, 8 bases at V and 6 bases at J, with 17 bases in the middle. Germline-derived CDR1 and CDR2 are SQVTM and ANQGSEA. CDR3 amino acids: CSHRTSSGEQYF. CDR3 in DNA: TGCAGCCACAGGACATCTTCGGGCGAGCAGTACTTC.

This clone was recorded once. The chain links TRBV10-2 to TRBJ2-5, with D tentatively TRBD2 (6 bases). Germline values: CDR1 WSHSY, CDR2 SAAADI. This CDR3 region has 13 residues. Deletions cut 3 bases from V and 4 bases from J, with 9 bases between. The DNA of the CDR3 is TGCGCCAGCAGTGATACTAGCCCAGAGACCCAGTACTTC. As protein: CASSDTSPETQYF.

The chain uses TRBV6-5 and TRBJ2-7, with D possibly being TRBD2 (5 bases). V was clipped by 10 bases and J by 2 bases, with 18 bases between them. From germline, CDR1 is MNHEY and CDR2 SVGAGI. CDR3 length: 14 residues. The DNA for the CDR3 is TGTGCCACAGCGGCCGGAGACTTGGCCTACGAGCAGTACTTC. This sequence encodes CATAAGDLAYEQYF.